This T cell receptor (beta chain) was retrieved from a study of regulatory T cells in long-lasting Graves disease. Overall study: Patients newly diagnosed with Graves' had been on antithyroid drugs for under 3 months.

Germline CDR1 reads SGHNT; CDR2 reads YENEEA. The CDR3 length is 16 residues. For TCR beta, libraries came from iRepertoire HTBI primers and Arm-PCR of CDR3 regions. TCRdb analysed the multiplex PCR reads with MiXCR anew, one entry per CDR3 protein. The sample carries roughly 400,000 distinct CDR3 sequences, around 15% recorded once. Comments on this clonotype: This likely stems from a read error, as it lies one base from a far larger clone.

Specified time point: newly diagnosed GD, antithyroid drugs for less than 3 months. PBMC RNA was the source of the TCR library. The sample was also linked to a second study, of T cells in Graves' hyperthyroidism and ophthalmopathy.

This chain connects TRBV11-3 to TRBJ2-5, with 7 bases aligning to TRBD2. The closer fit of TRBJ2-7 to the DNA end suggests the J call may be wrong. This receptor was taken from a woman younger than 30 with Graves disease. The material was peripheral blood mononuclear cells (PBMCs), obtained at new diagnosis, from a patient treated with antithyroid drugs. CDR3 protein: CASSLVGEGAVYEQYF. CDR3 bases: TGTGCCAGCAGCTTAGTTGGGGAGGGAGCGGTCTACGAGCAGTACTTC.